The 20 T cell receptor beta chains in this list originate from one sample, sequenced in a study of blood T cell repertoires in COVID-19 (dated by TCRdb to the early 2020s). The library was generated by the immunoSEQ multiplex PCR assay. The clones in this table, taken by TCRdb from immuneACCESS, are in-frame only. Not every clone is retained; where verified, under half of the shortfall comes from an unresolved V gene, and the cause of the rest is unknown. The sample data list 250,000 or so clones, and approximately 86% of these were observed just once. Around 7.3% of the sample is taken by the ten largest. The specimen sequenced was peripheral blood. These receptors were taken from a woman in her 70s with active or convalescent COVID-19.

The count of this clone is one. Here the CDR3 DNA reads TGTGCCAGCAGCTCCAATCCCAGGGTTTACGAGCAGTACTTC. It specifies CASSSNPRVYEQYF. The rearrangement uses TRBV7-9 and TRBJ2-7, with D tentatively TRBD1 (5 bases). The CDR3 sequence is 14 residues long. Trimming pared 4 bases from V and 4 bases from J, leaving 14 bases between. From germline, CDR1 is SEHNR and CDR2 FQNEAQ (reference sequence).

V and J are TRBV7-2 and TRBJ2-3; D is uncertain. V dropped 0 bases and J dropped 6 bases, with 16 bases sitting between them. This CDR3 region has 16 residues. Germline CDR1 reads SGHTA; CDR2 reads FQGNSA. The CDR3 region has the DNA TGTGCCAGCAGCTTAGCGGTGGCAGGCGCGACGGATACGCAGTATTTT. This translates into CASSLAVAGATDTQYF.

The chain recombines TRBV29-1 with TRBJ1-4, with 7 bases matching TRBD1. V lost 7 bases and J lost 5; bases outside the gene matches: 10. This CDR3 has 14 residues. CDR1 SQVTM and CDR2 ANQGSEA come from the germline V gene. The CDR3 bases are TGCAGCGGTGCCGTAACAGGGGCGAATGAAAAACTGTTTTTT. Amino acid sequence: CSGAVTGANEKLFF.

This clone showed up just a few times. V gene TRBV11-2 combines with J gene TRBJ1-1; 8 nucleotides line up with TRBD1. The CDR3 is 15 residues long. The V gene's germline CDR1 is SGHAT and CDR2 FQNNGV. Germline trimming cut 2 bases from V and 5 bases from J; bases unmatched to any gene: 7. The CDR3 region is CASSLSGGVGTEAFF. CDR3 DNA sequence: TGTGCCAGCAGCTTATCAGGGGGCGTTGGTACTGAAGCTTTCTTT.

The CDR3 sequence: CASSLDGMETQYF. Here the CDR3 DNA reads TGTGCCAGCAGCCTAGACGGGATGGAGACCCAGTACTTC. The rearrangement joins TRBV6-5 to TRBJ2-5; TRBD2 is a possible D gene (5 bases). V shed 6 bases and J shed 5 bases, with 13 bases lying between them. The CDR3 totals 13 residues. CDR1 and CDR2 (germline): MNHEY, SVGAGI.

The V call is TRBV10-2, the J call TRBJ2-7; 9 bases line up with TRBD1. The germline V gene has CDR1 WSHSY and CDR2 SAAADI. This CDR3 is 16 amino acids long. The V gene end was trimmed by 3 bases and the J gene end by 2 bases; junction bases not matched to a gene: 8. CDR3 protein: CASSDRVNRGPYEQYF. Here the CDR3 DNA reads TGCGCCAGCAGTGATCGGGTAAACAGGGGGCCCTACGAGCAGTACTTC.

The J gene is TRBJ1-2, the V gene TRBV19, with a possible D match to TRBD1 (5 bases). This CDR3 comprises 13 residues. Germline loops: CDR1 LNHDA, CDR2 SQIVND (reference sequence). Trimming cost V 11 bases and J 4 bases, with 17 bases left between them. DNA for the CDR3: TGTGCCGCAGCGGGGCAGAGTGGCTATGGCTACACCTTC. This encodes CAAAGQSGYGYTF.

This chain joins TRBV6-5 and TRBJ2-7, with TRBD1 identical over 7 bases. J lost 3 bases, V lost 8 bases, and 13 bases had no gene match. CDR1 is MNHEY, CDR2 SVGAGI, per germline. The length of the CDR3 is 15 residues. CDR3 DNA: TGTGCCAGCTTCACTTCAGACAGGGCGAGCTACGAGCAGTACTTC. It is translated as CASFTSDRASYEQYF.

This CDR3 is CASSLGDRHTQYF. CDR3 nucleotide sequence: TGTGCCAGCAGCTTAGGGGACAGACATACGCAGTATTTT. The genes are TRBV11-2 and TRBJ2-3; 7 bases align to TRBD1. This CDR3 spans 13 amino acids. Germline assignment: CDR1 SGHAT and CDR2 FQNNGV. V lost 1 base, J lost 7 bases, and 2 bases stayed unmatched.

The CDR3 loop reads CASSPQGQANYGYTF. Here the CDR3 DNA reads TGTGCCAGCAGCCCACAGGGGCAAGCTAACTATGGCTACACCTTC. J is TRBJ1-2 and V is TRBV9, with 7 bases that match TRBD1. V shed 4 bases, J shed 0 bases, and the junction held 6 bases outside the gene matches. Germline-derived CDR1 and CDR2 are SGDLS and YYNGEE. The CDR3 runs to 15 residues.

V and J are TRBV5-1 and TRBJ2-7, with D possibly being TRBD1 (6 bases). Trimming shortened V by 4 bases and J by 1 base, and 12 bases separated the two germline ends. Germline CDR1 and CDR2: SGHRS and YFSETQ. The CDR3 consists of 14 residues. CDR3 in DNA: TGCGCCAGCAGCATTGGGGGCGAGTCCTACGAGCAGTACTTC. Protein sequence: CASSIGGESYEQYF.

The chain joins TRBV2 to TRBJ1-5; D possibly corresponds to TRBD1 (5 bases). Trimming took off 10 bases at V and 0 bases at J, with 16 bases between the two ends. Germline loops: CDR1 SNHLY, CDR2 FYNNEI. This CDR3 spans 15 amino acids. In DNA form, the CDR3 reads TGTGCCACCCGGATTGGACAATATAGCAATCAGCCCCAGCATTTT. As protein: CATRIGQYSNQPQHF.

The rearrangement uses TRBV6-2 or TRBV6-3 and TRBJ2-1; the match to TRBD2 covers 12 bases. Germline assignment: CDR1 MNHEY and CDR2 SVGEGT. Trimming took 4 bases from V and 6 from J; bases not matched to a gene: 4. The CDR3 spans 15 residues. The CDR3 protein is CASSWASGGANEQFF. Written as DNA, the CDR3 is TGTGCCAGCAGTTGGGCTAGCGGGGGGGCCAATGAGCAGTTCTTC.

V gene TRBV7-9 combines with J gene TRBJ1-2, with a tentative D call TRBD1 (5 bases). The germline V and J ends were trimmed by 1 base and 5 bases, with 11 bases remaining between them. The CDR3 covers 14 residues. CDR1 is SEHNR and CDR2 is FQNEAQ in the germline V gene (reference sequence). The CDR3 DNA follows: TGTGCCAGCAGCTTAGGGCAGGGTGTTTATGGCTACACCTTC. Its translation is CASSLGQGVYGYTF.

The CDR3 spells CASSVRSGSPLHF. For the CDR3, the DNA is TGTGCCAGCAGCGTCAGGTCGGGGTCACCCCTCCACTTT. The V call is TRBV9, the J call TRBJ1-6; D gene uncertain. V lost 2 bases to trimming and J lost 10 bases, with 10 bases between them. The CDR3 sequence is 13 residues long. Germline CDR1 reads SGDLS; CDR2 reads YYNGEE.

This clone turned up a few times. The chain couples TRBV18 to TRBJ1-1; D is unclear. CDR3 length: 13 residues. Germline V lookup: CDR1 KGHSH, CDR2 LQKENI. The V end was cut by 5 bases, the J end by 3 bases, with 10 bases between. CDR3 sequence reads: CASSLKEDTEAFF. DNA for the CDR3: TGTGCCAGCTCATTAAAAGAGGACACTGAAGCTTTCTTT.

The rearrangement uses TRBV9 and TRBJ1-2; 7 nucleotides line up with TRBD1. The length of the CDR3 is 16 residues. From germline, CDR1 is SGDLS and CDR2 YYNGEE. V shed 3 bases and J 7 bases; nucleotides not matched to a gene: 15. This CDR3 is CASSDQRLDRARGYTF. The CDR3 DNA sequence: TGTGCCAGCAGCGACCAAAGGCTTGACAGGGCCCGTGGCTACACCTTC.

This chain connects TRBV6-6 to TRBJ1-2; maybe TRBD1 (5 bases). CDR1 MNHNY and CDR2 SVGAGI come from the germline V gene (reference sequence). The germline V and J ends were trimmed by 6 bases and 0 bases, with 17 bases remaining between them. This CDR3 has 16 residues. CDR3 amino acids: CASRPQGAVANYGYTF. The DNA of the CDR3 is TGTGCCAGCAGACCACAAGGGGCGGTGGCTAACTATGGCTACACCTTC.

This clone came up once. This sample also contains other DNA sequences that code for the same CDR3. The chain employs TRBV6-5 and TRBJ2-7; 7 bases are a match to TRBD1. The CDR3 spans 13 residues. The V gene's germline CDR1 is MNHEY and CDR2 SVGAGI. V gave up 5 bases and J gave up 3 bases; unmatched junction bases: 4. The CDR3 DNA sequence: TGTGCCAGCAGTCGAACAGGGGACTACGAGCAGTACTTC. Translation: CASSRTGDYEQYF.

The chain recombines TRBV6-5 with TRBJ1-5; TRBD1 is a possible D gene (5 bases). Germline V gene lookup returns CDR1 MNHEY and CDR2 SVGAGI. This CDR3 is built from 12 residues. Trimming left V 0 bases short and J 9 bases short, with 6 bases between. The CDR3 loop is CASSYSGGPQHF. DNA for the CDR3: TGTGCCAGCAGTTACTCGGGGGGGCCCCAGCATTTT.